Listed here are 18 T cell receptor beta chains from one sample, sequenced in a study of T-cell memory formation after mild COVID-19 (dated by TCRdb to the early 2020s). The library was obtained by 5' RACE. For sequencing, an Illumina NovaSeq 6000 was employed. The raw public data were reprocessed by TCRdb itself: fastp quality trimming at Q25, MiXCR clonotype calling, in-frame beta chains only. Rows are unified per CDR3 protein, each entry keeping the most common DNA and genes. The sample table lists roughly 280,000 distinct CDR3 sequences, around 8% of them with a count of one. Less than 25% of the sample belongs to the ten largest clones. The sequencing sample was made of PBMCs or a T cell subset sorted from them (not recorded which). The receptors were sampled from a man aged 18 to 30 who had mild COVID-19 (a few samples of this study predate the infection). The sample titles of this study are shuffled in the database, so cell type and time point are left out; the donor was told from shared clones.

This clonotype was counted ten times or more. The chain has TRBV5-6 and TRBJ1-2; 10 positions agree with TRBD1. CDR3 length equals 15 residues. The V gene end was trimmed by 4 bases and the J gene end by 4 bases; junction bases not matched to a gene: 7. The germline V gene has CDR1 SGHDT and CDR2 YYEEEE. The DNA of the CDR3 is TGTGCCAGCAGCCCCGGGACAGGGGACCGCTATGGCTACACCTTC. This codes for CASSPGTGDRYGYTF.

In its sample, this clonotype was seen a few times. The chain links TRBV14 to TRBJ2-2; no clear D. V was pared by 2 bases and J by 5 bases, with 18 bases between. The CDR3 runs to 17 residues. Germline CDR1 SGHDN, CDR2 FVKESK. This CDR3 is CASSQYGLRAPTGELFF. The CDR3 DNA sequence: TGTGCCAGCAGCCAATACGGCCTCAGAGCACCGACCGGGGAGCTGTTTTTT. The variable domain in full, with the rest retrieved from reference TRBV14 and TRBJ2-2, is EAGVTQFPSHSVIEKGQTVTLRCDPISGHDNLYWYRRVMGKEIKFLLHFVKESKQDESGMPNNRFLAERTGGTYSTLKVQPAELEDSGVYFCASSQYGLRAPTGELFFGEGSRLTVL.

The chain is built from TRBV5-5 and TRBJ2-3; 7 positions agree with TRBD1. The V and J ends lost 3 bases and 4 bases, in that order; junction bases with no gene match: 8. Germline CDR1 is SGHKS and CDR2 is YYEKEE (reference sequence). The CDR3 is made up of 15 amino acids. As DNA, the CDR3 is TGTGCCAGCAGCTCCCTACAGACAGGGTCAGATACGCAGTATTTT. Its translation: CASSSLQTGSDTQYF.

This clonotype has just a few counts. V usage is TRBV27 and J usage is TRBJ2-1; D unresolved. From germline, CDR1 is MNHEY and CDR2 SMNVEV (reference sequence). The CDR3 has 16 amino acids. Trimming took off 6 bases at V and 0 bases at J, with 15 bases between the two ends. The CDR3 is CASSTYQKSSYNEQFF. The CDR3 DNA reads TGTGCCAGCAGCACCTACCAGAAGAGCTCCTACAATGAGCAGTTCTTC.

This clonotype was recorded a few times. The chain is built from TRBV7-2 and TRBJ1-5; a possible D gene is TRBD1 (5 bases). Per the germline V gene, CDR1 is SGHTA and CDR2 is FQGNSA. The CDR3 contains 14 residues. The V end lost 1 base, the J end lost 3 bases, and 7 bases lay between the germline ends. The CDR3 loop is CASSLGQFNQPQHF. The CDR3 nucleotides are TGTGCCAGCAGCTTAGGACAGTTCAATCAGCCCCAGCATTTT.

V and J are TRBV25-1 and TRBJ2-1, with 8 bases fitting TRBD2. Germline-derived CDR1 and CDR2 are MGHDK and SYGVNS. Trimming cost V 4 bases and J 10 bases; bases outside gene matches: 6. The CDR3 sequence is 13 residues long. The CDR3 coding sequence is TGTGCCAGCAGTGCTCCGGGGGGGAGCGAGCAGTTCTTC. It encodes CASSAPGGSEQFF.

A few counts support this clonotype. The chain couples TRBV30 to TRBJ2-5; TRBD1 agrees at 7 bases. The CDR3 length is 13 residues. The germline V gene encodes CDR1 GTSNPN and CDR2 SVGIG (reference sequence). Unmatched junction bases numbered 3, after V lost 0 bases and J lost 5 bases. This CDR3 is CAWSVGTAETQYF. CDR3 DNA sequence: TGTGCCTGGAGTGTTGGGACAGCGGAGACCCAGTACTTC.

A few counts support this clonotype. V and J are TRBV7-3 and TRBJ1-1; 7 bases match TRBD1. V lost 8 bases to trimming and J lost 1 base; unmatched junction nucleotides: 4. CDR1 is SGHTA and CDR2 is FQGTGA in the germline V gene. This CDR3 comprises 13 residues. The CDR3 protein is CASRRGTNTEAFF. CDR3 DNA sequence: TGTGCCAGCCGCAGGGGGACGAACACTGAAGCTTTCTTT.

There are a few counts of this clonotype. The chain has TRBV7-9 and TRBJ1-5; 7 nucleotides match TRBD1. The CDR3 consists of 14 residues. Germline V gene lookup returns CDR1 SEHNR and CDR2 FQNEAQ (reference sequence). Unmatched junction bases numbered 7, after V lost 4 bases and J lost 7 bases. The chain's CDR3 is CASSSTGIRQPQHF. The CDR3 coding sequence is TGTGCCAGCAGCTCGACAGGGATAAGACAGCCCCAGCATTTT.

This clonotype appeared many times. J is TRBJ2-5 and V is TRBV12-3 or TRBV12-4, with a possible D match to TRBD2 (7 bases). V was clipped by 1 base and J by 4 bases, with 16 bases between them. The CDR3 spans 16 residues. The CDR3 nucleotides read TGTGCCAGCAGTTTAGGGGCCAGGGGCGGGAGAGAGACCCAGTACTTC. Residues: CASSLGARGGRETQYF.

This clonotype was observed a few times. This chain uses TRBV28 with TRBJ2-3, with D possibly being TRBD1 (6 bases). V dropped 6 bases and J dropped 4 bases, with 14 bases sitting between them. CDR3 length: 14 amino acids. The germline V gene has CDR1 MDHEN and CDR2 SYDVKM. CDR3 sequence reads: CASSFTGLADTQYF. For the CDR3, the DNA is TGTGCCAGCAGCTTCACAGGGCTCGCAGATACGCAGTATTTT.

The genes are TRBV5-1 and TRBJ2-7, with D possibly matching TRBD2 (6 bases). With 4 bases removed from V and 0 bases from J, the gap between germline ends came to 11 bases. Germline V lookup: CDR1 SGHRS, CDR2 YFSETQ. This CDR3 region has 14 residues. This CDR3 is CASSPDGGSYEQYF. The CDR3 nucleotides are TGCGCCAGCAGCCCGGACGGGGGCTCCTACGAGCAGTACTTC.

J is TRBJ2-3 and V is TRBV12-3 or TRBV12-4; 8 bases fit TRBD1. The CDR3 is made up of 17 amino acids. V trimming: 4 bases; J trimming: 5 bases; junction bases outside the gene matches: 14. The DNA of the CDR3 is TGTGCCAGCAGTTCGCTTTACCGGGACAGGTATATAGATACGCAGTATTTT. Residues: CASSSLYRDRYIDTQYF.

For the CDR3, the DNA is TGTGCCAGCAGTCCGACAGGGTTACCGGGGGAGCTGTTTTTT. Translation gives CASSPTGLPGELFF. The chain joins TRBV27 to TRBJ2-2, with 7 bases fitting TRBD1. From germline, CDR1 is MNHEY and CDR2 SMNVEV (reference sequence). J was trimmed by 8 bases and V by 5 bases; bases with no gene match: 8. This CDR3 comprises 14 residues.

The chain links TRBV6-5 to TRBJ2-5, with 11 bases fitting TRBD1. The J segment lost 4 bases and the V segment lost 6 bases, leaving 4 bases of the junction unmatched. Germline CDR1 and CDR2: MNHEY and SVGAGI. This CDR3 has 14 amino acids. CDR3 sequence: CASSRDRGRETQYF. The CDR3 nucleotides read TGTGCCAGCAGCCGGGACAGGGGGAGAGAGACCCAGTACTTC.

This clonotype was detected only a few times. The chain is built from TRBV6-1 and TRBJ1-1, with D possibly TRBD1 on 5 matching bases. Germline CDR1 MNHNS, CDR2 SASEGT. This CDR3 is 14 amino acids long. V lost 3 bases and J lost 5, with 13 bases in between. Written as DNA, the CDR3 is TGTGCCAGCAGTGAGCAGGGCTCGATTACTGAAGCTTTCTTT. Translation gives CASSEQGSITEAFF.

As DNA, the CDR3 is TGTGCCAGTAGTACCGAACAGGGACCGATTAACTATGGCTACACCTTC. This gives the protein CASSTEQGPINYGYTF. The genes are TRBV19 and TRBJ1-2; D is possibly TRBD1 (6 bases). The CDR3 consists of 16 residues. Germline CDR1 is LNHDA and CDR2 is SQIVND (reference sequence). The ends were cut back, 4 bases at V and 1 base at J, with 16 bases in the middle.

The chain has TRBV2 and TRBJ2-7; D might be TRBD1 (6 bases). Per the germline V gene, CDR1 is SNHLY and CDR2 is FYNNEI. This CDR3 contains 11 residues. The V end lost 5 bases, the J end lost 7 bases, and 9 bases lay between the germline ends. The CDR3 spells CASSPDREQYV. CDR3 in DNA: TGTGCCAGCAGTCCCGACAGGGAGCAGTACGTC.